The clone carrying this T cell receptor beta chain has ten or more counts. Its antigen remains unknown. The second PCR ran roughly 6 to 11 cycles with a sample-barcoded 5' primer and J-beta primers. The authors tagged each cDNA molecule using a template-switch adaptor with 12 random nucleotides. MiXCR was run by TCRdb on the 5' RACE reads, yielding one entry per CDR3 protein. The sample includes fewer than 900,000 distinct CDR3 sequences, roughly 34% of them seen just once. This sample stems from a study of blood T cells in healthy people across ages. Whole-study findings and limits: The study found more naive CD4+ cells and higher diversity in long-lived than aged donors.

CDR3 length equals 11 residues. V lost 4 bases and J lost 5, with 6 bases in between. Per sample, a minimum of 6 million PBMCs were isolated. Input material: blood. The receptor's source is a man between 18 and 29 years old in good health. The chain employs TRBV12-3 or TRBV12-4 and TRBJ2-7; no clear D gene. The CDR3 DNA sequence: TGTGCCAGCAGTTGGGGAAACGAGCAGTACTTC. Amino acid sequence: CASSWGNEQYF.